Below, 5 T cell receptor beta chains from the same sample are listed, as sequenced in a study of radiation and T cells in renal cell carcinoma. The repertoire was sequenced with immunoSEQ multiplex PCR; TCRdb's copy has only in-frame clones and lacks some. This sample carries around 99,000 clones, approximately 82% of them seen once, and the ten largest clones take approximately 7.7%. The sample's time point: blood 4 weeks post-SBRT, at nephrectomy. Stated treatment: 15 Gy SBRT to primary tumor, nephrectomy 4 weeks later. This specimen consisted of blood, obtained from a patient whose treatment included radiotherapy and nephrectomy. These receptors originate from a man in his 60s with renal cell carcinoma.

The chain combines TRBV25-1 with TRBJ2-5; 7 bases align to TRBD1. Per the germline V gene, CDR1 is MGHDK and CDR2 is SYGVNS. Unmatched junction bases numbered 7, after V lost 4 bases and J lost 5 bases. This CDR3 has 14 amino acids. CDR3 loop: CASSGPTGPETQYF. DNA for the CDR3: TGTGCCAGCAGTGGGCCGACAGGGCCGGAGACCCAGTACTTC.

This chain links TRBV5-6 with TRBJ2-5; 8 positions agree with TRBD1. Trimming took 7 bases from V and 6 from J; bases not matched to a gene: 8. This CDR3 has 13 residues. The germline V gene has CDR1 SGHDT and CDR2 YYEEEE. CDR3 nucleotide sequence: TGTGCCAGCGAAAGACAGGGGACTCAGACCCAGTACTTC. This codes for CASERQGTQTQYF.

The chain couples TRBV11-2 to TRBJ2-7; D may correspond to TRBD1 or TRBD2 (5 bases each). The CDR3 consists of 14 residues. V lost 6 bases and J lost 2, with 14 bases in between. Germline V gene data show CDR1 as SGHAT and CDR2 as FQNNGV. The CDR3 spells CASSSGRLAYEQYF. Here the CDR3 DNA reads TGTGCCAGCAGTTCGGGACGTCTCGCCTACGAGCAGTACTTC.

The J gene is TRBJ2-2, the V gene TRBV15; 7 nucleotides agree with TRBD2. The germline V gene has CDR1 LNHNV and CDR2 YYDKDF (reference sequence). The CDR3 has 14 residues. V dropped 5 bases and J dropped 7; count of bases not matched to a gene: 7. The CDR3 DNA sequence: TGTGCCACCAGCCCGGGGGGTCCGAGCGGGGAGCTGTTTTTT. Translated, it gives CATSPGGPSGELFF.

V usage is TRBV2 and J usage is TRBJ1-2, with D uncertain. The CDR3 length is 16 residues. CDR1 is SNHLY and CDR2 is FYNNEI in the germline V gene. Trimming took 4 bases from V and 0 from J, leaving 15 bases between them. CDR3 DNA: TGTGCCAGCAGTGGGGCCGCCGACATCTCTAACTATGGCTACACCTTC. Encoded protein: CASSGAADISNYGYTF. Complete variable domain (other parts from reference TRBV2 and TRBJ1-2): EPEVTQTPSHQVTQMGQEVILRCVPISNHLYFYWYRQILGQKVEFLVSFYNNEISEKSEIFDDQFSVERPDGSNFTLKIRSTKLEDSAMYFCASSGAADISNYGYTFGSGTRLTVV.